Sequencing of this TCR beta chain was carried out in a study of early T cells in non-severe SARS-CoV-2 infection. CDR1 LNHDA and CDR2 SQIVND come from the germline V gene (reference sequence). The V end was cut by 5 bases, the J end by 1 base, with 15 bases between. The CDR3 length is 15 residues. This clonotype was seen at least ten times. The protocol attached unique molecular identifiers to individual cDNA molecules. TCRdb reanalysed the 5' RACE reads using MiXCR and keeps one entry per CDR3 protein. The table shows 20,000 to 25,000 distinct CDR3 sequences, with about 4% occurring only once. V is TRBV19 and J is TRBJ2-7, with D perhaps TRBD1 (6 bases). The receptor comes from an adult who was a healthcare worker with PCR-confirmed SARS-CoV-2 infection or an uninfected control (not recorded which). Sequencing was carried out using whole blood. CDR3 loop: CASSLTGLGSYEQYF. The DNA of the CDR3 is TGTGCCAGTAGTCTGACAGGTCTGGGGTCCTACGAGCAGTACTTC.